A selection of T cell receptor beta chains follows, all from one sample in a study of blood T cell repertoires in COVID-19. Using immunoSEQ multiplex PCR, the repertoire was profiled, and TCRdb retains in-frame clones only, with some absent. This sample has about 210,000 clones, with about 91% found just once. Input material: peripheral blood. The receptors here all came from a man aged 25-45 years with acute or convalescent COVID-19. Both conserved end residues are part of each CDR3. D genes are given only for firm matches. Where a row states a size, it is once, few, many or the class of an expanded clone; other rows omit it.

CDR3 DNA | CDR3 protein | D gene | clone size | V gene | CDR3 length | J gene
TGTGCCTGGAGGGCTAGCGGGCAAACGAACACCGGGGAGCTGTTTTTT | CAWRASGQTNTGELFF | TRBD2 | - | TRBV30 | 16 | TRBJ2-2
TGTGCCAGCAGGAGACAGACCTACAATGAGCAGTTCTTC | CASRRQTYNEQFF | - | - | TRBV6-5 | 13 | TRBJ2-1
TGTGCCAGCACCCCCGAGGTCAGAAGAAACACTGAAGCTTTCTTT | CASTPEVRRNTEAFF | - | - | TRBV7-9 | 15 | TRBJ1-1
TGTGCCAGCAGTTTGAGGGCGAGGTCCAAAAACATTCAGTACTTC | CASSLRARSKNIQYF | - | - | TRBV28 | 15 | TRBJ2-4
TGTGCCAGCAGTTTACAGGGACAGGGGGCGCGGGGACTCAGCAATCAGCCCCAGCATTTT | CASSLQGQGARGLSNQPQHF | TRBD1 | - | TRBV28 | 20 | TRBJ1-5
TGTGCCAGCAGCTTCCCCGCCGGAGGCGAGCAGTACTTC | CASSFPAGGEQYF | - | - | TRBV13 | 13 | TRBJ2-7
TGTGCCAGCAGCATCCTAATAGAGTCCGAGCAGTACTTC | CASSILIESEQYF | - | - | TRBV7-8 | 13 | TRBJ2-7
TGCGCCAGCAGCTTGGCGGACAGGAGGGACACTGAAGCTTTCTTT | CASSLADRRDTEAFF | TRBD1 | - | TRBV5-1 | 15 | TRBJ1-1
TGTGCCAGCAGCCCGCCGGGACGGGGGAATGAAAAACTGTTTTTT | CASSPPGRGNEKLFF | - | once | TRBV6-2/TRBV6-3 | 15 | TRBJ1-4
TGTGCCAGCAGTTTACGGGTCTATGGCTACACCTTC | CASSLRVYGYTF | - | - | TRBV28 | 12 | TRBJ1-2
TGTGCCAGTAGGGACAGTCGGCAGAATGAGCAGTTCTTC | CASRDSRQNEQFF | TRBD1 | - | TRBV28 | 13 | TRBJ2-1
TGTGCCAGCAGCACCACGAACCCAGGGGGCGACGGCTACACCTTC | CASSTTNPGGDGYTF | TRBD1 | - | TRBV7-3 | 15 | TRBJ1-2
TGTGCCAGTAGTATTATGACAGGGGATGGCTACACCTTC | CASSIMTGDGYTF | TRBD1 | - | TRBV19 | 13 | TRBJ1-2
TGTGCCAGCAGCTCACCGACAGGGGATGGCTACACCTTC | CASSSPTGDGYTF | TRBD1 | - | TRBV7-9 | 13 | TRBJ1-2
TGTGCCAGCAGTGCTGAGCGCCTCCATGAGCAGTTCTTC | CASSAERLHEQFF | - | - | TRBV2 | 13 | TRBJ2-1
TGTGCCAGTAGTAAACCAACTGGTAGCAATCAGCCCCAGCATTTT | CASSKPTGSNQPQHF | - | - | TRBV19 | 15 | TRBJ1-5
TGTGCCAGCAGTTTTGGCCAGGCCAATTCACCCCTCCACTTT | CASSFGQANSPLHF | - | - | TRBV6-5 | 14 | TRBJ1-6
TGTGCCAGCATGAAAGGGGGCTCGCCGCTCTATGGCTACACCTTC | CASMKGGSPLYGYTF | TRBD1 | - | TRBV6-5 | 15 | TRBJ1-2
TGTGCCAGCAGCTGGGCTAGCAGCTACAATGAGCAGTTCTTC | CASSWASSYNEQFF | - | - | TRBV11-3 | 14 | TRBJ2-1
TGTGCCAGTAGTATGGAGGGGCTCACCGGGGAGCTGTTTTTT | CASSMEGLTGELFF | - | - | TRBV19 | 14 | TRBJ2-2
TGTGCCAGCAGCCCCCGGGACATTACCTCTGGGGCCAACGTCCTGACTTTC | CASSPRDITSGANVLTF | - | - | TRBV9 | 17 | TRBJ2-6
TGCGCCAGCAGCCTACCGGGACAGGGGGTCTACGAGCAGTACTTC | CASSLPGQGVYEQYF | TRBD1 | - | TRBV5-1 | 15 | TRBJ2-7
TGTGCCAGCAAGTCTAGCGGGAGGATTGCAGATACGCAGTATTTT | CASKSSGRIADTQYF | TRBD2 | - | TRBV2 | 15 | TRBJ2-3
TGTGCCAGCAGTGCAAACAGGGGGCAAGAAGAGACCCAGTACTTC | CASSANRGQEETQYF | TRBD1 | - | TRBV2 | 15 | TRBJ2-5
TGTGCCTGGAGAGACAGGATTCGATGGGGCTACACCTTC | CAWRDRIRWGYTF | - | - | TRBV30 | 13 | TRBJ1-2
TGTGCCAGCAGCACAATTTCCGCGACAGGGCGCTATGGCTACACCTTC | CASSTISATGRYGYTF | TRBD1 | - | TRBV11-2 | 16 | TRBJ1-2
TGTGCCAGCAGGGTAGTTGATGAGCAGTTCTTC | CASRVVDEQFF | - | - | TRBV6-5 | 11 | TRBJ2-1
TGTGCCAGCACCCCGGCCCCCCGGGACAGGGCTTCTACCTCCTACAATGAGCAGTTCTTC | CASTPAPRDRASTSYNEQFF | TRBD1 | - | TRBV27 | 20 | TRBJ2-1
TGTGCCAGCAGCGTAGGGGGGGGCACCGGGGAGCTGTTTTTT | CASSVGGGTGELFF | TRBD2 | - | TRBV9 | 14 | TRBJ2-2
TGTGCCTGGGGGCGGACAGGGCTAACTGAAGCTTTCTTT | CAWGRTGLTEAFF | TRBD1 | once | TRBV30 | 13 | TRBJ1-1
TGTGCCAGCAGTCTAAAGGGCCAGGGAAGACAAGAGACCCAGTACTTC | CASSLKGQGRQETQYF | - | - | TRBV27 | 16 | TRBJ2-5
TGTGCCAGCAGCCGAAGCCGGGACAGGGCGAATGAGCAGTTCTTC | CASSRSRDRANEQFF | TRBD1 | few | TRBV28 | 15 | TRBJ2-1
TGCAGCGTTGCACAGGGGTCCTACGAGCAGTACTTC | CSVAQGSYEQYF | TRBD1 | - | TRBV29-1 | 12 | TRBJ2-7
TGTGCCAGCAGTAAGGGGGACCAAGAGACCCAGTACTTC | CASSKGDQETQYF | - | once | TRBV28 | 13 | TRBJ2-5
TGTGCCAGCAGACTCGACTTGAACACCGGGGAGCTGTTTTTT | CASRLDLNTGELFF | - | - | TRBV14 | 14 | TRBJ2-2
TGTGCCAGCGGGATTCAGGGGATGTTGTTCTTC | CASGIQGMLFF | - | - | TRBV6-6 | 11 | TRBJ2-1
TGCAGCGTTGAAGATCGAGGCGGGGCCCACAGCACAGATACGCAGTATTTT | CSVEDRGGAHSTDTQYF | - | - | TRBV29-1 | 17 | TRBJ2-3
TGTGCCAGCACACGGGGGGTTCGGGAAGAGACCCAGTACTTC | CASTRGVREETQYF | TRBD2 | - | TRBV9 | 14 | TRBJ2-5
TGCAGTGCTAGTTGGGCCTATGGCTACACCTTC | CSASWAYGYTF | - | few | TRBV20-1 | 11 | TRBJ1-2
TGTGCCAGCAGCTTACTTATGGGGGGGAAAGGAGAGCAGTACTTC | CASSLLMGGKGEQYF | TRBD2 | - | TRBV5-6 | 15 | TRBJ2-7
TGTGCCTGGTCAGGGTCTGGAGGGGCCAACGTCCTGACTTTC | CAWSGSGGANVLTF | - | once | TRBV30 | 14 | TRBJ2-6
TGTGCCAGCAGTGAACCGGGGAATCAGCCCCAGCATTTT | CASSEPGNQPQHF | - | - | TRBV6-1 | 13 | TRBJ1-5
TGCGCCAGCAGCAAGGACAGGGGGTCATTGGGCTACACCTTC | CASSKDRGSLGYTF | TRBD1 | - | TRBV5-1 | 14 | TRBJ1-2
TGCGCCAGCAGCGTAACCGGGACTGCCTACTCTGGGGCCAACGTCCTGACTTTC | CASSVTGTAYSGANVLTF | - | - | TRBV5-1 | 18 | TRBJ2-6
TGTGCCAGCAGCCCCGGGGGGACGGACTATGGCTACACCTTC | CASSPGGTDYGYTF | - | - | TRBV7-2 | 14 | TRBJ1-2
TGTGCCAGCAGTGAAGCGAGGGGGACACCGAACACTGAAGCTTTCTTT | CASSEARGTPNTEAFF | - | - | TRBV2 | 16 | TRBJ1-1
TGCGCCAGCAGTCATACGACAGGGCCATGGTTAGGCACTGAAGCTTTCTTT | CASSHTTGPWLGTEAFF | TRBD1 | - | TRBV23-1 | 17 | TRBJ1-1
TGTGCCAGCAGTTACTCGAGGGACTCTGGTTCACCCCTCCACTTT | CASSYSRDSGSPLHF | - | - | TRBV6-5 | 15 | TRBJ1-6
TGTGCCAGCAGCAGACTCCAGGAGGTCCGCAAAGCTTTCTTT | CASSRLQEVRKAFF | - | - | TRBV6-5 | 14 | TRBJ1-1
TGCGCCAGCAGCCACCACCCAGGGGAGCGGAACACAGATACGCAGTATTTT | CASSHHPGERNTDTQYF | - | - | TRBV4-1 | 17 | TRBJ2-3
TGTGCCAGCAGCTTAGGGACAGGGGGCTCGGTCAAAAACATTCAGTACTTC | CASSLGTGGSVKNIQYF | TRBD1 | - | TRBV7-9 | 17 | TRBJ2-4